This entry describes one TCR beta chain. Its specificity is not known. The CDR3 has 13 residues. Germline loops: CDR1 MNHEY, CDR2 SVGAGI. Trimming left V 8 bases short and J 7 bases short, with 15 bases between. The sample originates from a study of T cell repertoires in cytomegalovirus infection. About the research overall: The public TCR beta signatures pointed to both CMV infection and matching HLA type.

Study-level results: Cumulative public TCR beta family frequency identified CMV carriers with the relevant HLA. It was HLA-C-restricted CMV-specific TCR beta clonotypes that dominated the response ex vivo.

TCRdb analysed the reads with MiXCR anew, one entry per CDR3 protein. The table shows around 740,000 distinct CDR3 sequences, with 35% to 40% occurring only once. This TCR derives from a human donor in good health (CMV status not recorded). Some clones in this sample may be carry-over from other donors' samples. The chain links TRBV6-5 to TRBJ1-5, with D perhaps TRBD1 (5 bases). The sample comprised PBMCs. CDR3 sequence reads: CASQKGWGQPQHF. The DNA of the CDR3 is TGTGCCAGCCAAAAAGGGTGGGGCCAGCCCCAGCATTTT.